The 9 T cell receptor beta chains given below trace back to one sample, sequenced in a study of human T cells and chemical hapten exposure. TCRdb redid the calling of the RACE reads with MiXCR, one entry per CDR3 protein. The top ten clones hold roughly 1.8% of a sample with some 52,000 distinct CDR3 sequences, approximately 11% of them seen once. As to time point: patch test 1, 2 weeks after DPC sensitization. As for treatment: therapeutic diphenylcyclopropenone sensitization with weekly scalp DPC. Total RNA was isolated from whole blood that had not been fractionated. The material was whole blood, obtained in connection with sensitization to the hapten diphenylcyclopropenone (DPC). The origin of the receptors is a woman aged 40 to 49 with alopecia areata. Some clones in this sample may be carry-over from other donors' samples.

The rearrangement uses TRBV4-3 and TRBJ2-1; a possible D gene is TRBD2 (5 bases). This CDR3 contains 15 residues. The germline V and J ends were trimmed by 4 bases and 2 bases, with 12 bases remaining between them. CDR1 is LGHNA and CDR2 is YSLEER in the germline V gene. CDR3 in DNA: TGCGCCAGCAGCCGCGAGCGGAGACCCTACAATGAGCAGTTCTTC. Protein sequence: CASSRERRPYNEQFF.

This clonotype has just a few counts. The genes are TRBV5-1 and TRBJ2-1; no clear D gene. Germline V lookup: CDR1 SGHRS, CDR2 YFSETQ. The CDR3 extends over 15 amino acids. Trimming took off 1 base at V and 0 bases at J, with 8 bases between the two ends. CDR3 sequence: CASSLHASSYNEQFF. The DNA for the CDR3 is TGCGCCAGCAGCTTGCATGCGAGCTCCTACAATGAGCAGTTCTTC.

This chain joins TRBV7-9 and TRBJ2-7; the D call may be TRBD1 or TRBD2 (7 bases each). The germline V gene has CDR1 SEHNR and CDR2 FQNEAQ (reference sequence). The CDR3 has 15 amino acids. Trimming removed 3 bases from V and 8 bases from J, with 20 bases in between. CDR3 sequence reads: CASSFLGEGAVKQYF. The CDR3 DNA reads TGTGCCAGCAGCTTCCTCGGGGAGGGGGCCGTGAAGCAGTACTTC.

This clonotype was seen only a few times. The V call is TRBV28, the J call TRBJ1-5; D uncertain. V lost 5 bases and J lost 7, with 9 bases in between. CDR1 is MDHEN, CDR2 SYDVKM, per germline. The CDR3 sequence is 12 residues long. Written as DNA, the CDR3 is TGTGCCAGCAGTCTCCTTGAGCAGCCCCAGCATTTT. It is translated as CASSLLEQPQHF.

This clonotype was counted ten times or more. V gene TRBV11-2 combines with J gene TRBJ1-1, with D uncertain. The CDR3 sequence is 11 residues long. V dropped 6 bases and J dropped 2 bases, with 4 bases sitting between them. The V gene's germline CDR1 is SGHAT and CDR2 FQNNGV. CDR3: CASRGNTEAFF. CDR3 coding DNA: TGTGCCAGCAGGGGAAACACTGAAGCTTTCTTT.

This clonotype occurred once. V and J are TRBV19 and TRBJ2-3; perhaps TRBD2 as D (7 bases). Germline assignment: CDR1 LNHDA and CDR2 SQIVND (reference sequence). The CDR3 spans 14 residues. Trimming left V 3 bases short and J 5 bases short, with 12 bases between. CDR3 sequence: CASSMGGPGDTQYF. The CDR3 DNA reads TGTGCCAGTAGTATGGGGGGGCCGGGAGATACGCAGTATTTT.

There are many counts of this clonotype. V and J are TRBV12-3 or TRBV12-4 and TRBJ1-1; D gene uncertain. V lost 0 bases, J lost 8 bases, and 16 bases lay in between. CDR3 length: 15 amino acids. CDR3 nucleotide sequence: TGTGCCAGCAGTTTAGCTATCCCGAGGTCGGGGGAAGCTTTCTTT. Protein: CASSLAIPRSGEAFF.

The genes are TRBV28 and TRBJ2-3; D is possibly TRBD2 (6 bases). This CDR3 has 17 residues. Germline V lookup: CDR1 MDHEN, CDR2 SYDVKM. The V gene lost 2 bases and the J gene lost 1 base, with 16 bases spanning the gap. The CDR3 here is CASSLKGLAKGTDTQYF. The CDR3, as DNA: TGTGCCAGCAGTTTAAAGGGCCTAGCGAAGGGCACAGATACGCAGTATTTT.

This clonotype occurred many times. V is TRBV7-8 and J is TRBJ2-3, with D uncertain. Germline CDR1 and CDR2: SGHVS and FQNEAQ. The CDR3 loop spans 12 amino acids. V was shortened by 5 bases and J by 3 bases, with 6 bases between the two germline ends. CDR3 bases: TGTGCCAGCAGCATGTCAACAGATACGCAGTATTTT. Amino acids: CASSMSTDTQYF.